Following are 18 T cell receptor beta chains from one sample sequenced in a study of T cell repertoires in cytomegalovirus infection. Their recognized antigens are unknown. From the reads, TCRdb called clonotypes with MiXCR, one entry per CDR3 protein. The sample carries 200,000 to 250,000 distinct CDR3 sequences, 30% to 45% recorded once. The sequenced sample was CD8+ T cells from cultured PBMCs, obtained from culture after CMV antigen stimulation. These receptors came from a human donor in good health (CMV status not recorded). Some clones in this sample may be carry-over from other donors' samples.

CDR3 sequence: CASSLRMAGGSRDTQYF. The CDR3 DNA reads as TGTGCCAGCAGCTTAAGGATGGCGGGAGGGTCCAGAGATACGCAGTATTTT. The rearrangement uses TRBV11-3 and TRBJ2-3, with TRBD2 matching over 9 bases. V gave up 2 bases and J gave up 5 bases; unmatched junction bases: 11. Germline loops: CDR1 SGHNT, CDR2 YENEEA. The CDR3 spans 17 residues.

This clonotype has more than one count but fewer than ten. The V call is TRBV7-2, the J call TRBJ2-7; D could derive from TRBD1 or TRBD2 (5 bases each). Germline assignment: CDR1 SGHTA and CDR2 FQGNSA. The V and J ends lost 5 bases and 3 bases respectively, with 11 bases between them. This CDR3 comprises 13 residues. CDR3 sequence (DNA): TGTGCCAGCAGCAACCGGGACGGCTACGAGCAGTACTTC. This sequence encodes CASSNRDGYEQYF.

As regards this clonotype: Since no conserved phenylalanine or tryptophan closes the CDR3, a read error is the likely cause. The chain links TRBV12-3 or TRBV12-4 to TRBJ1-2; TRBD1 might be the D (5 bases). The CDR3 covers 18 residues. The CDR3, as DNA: TGTGCCAGCAGTTTTCCCCCTTCCGGGTTAGGGGCTAACTATGTCTACACCTAC. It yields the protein CASSFPPSGLGANYVYTY.

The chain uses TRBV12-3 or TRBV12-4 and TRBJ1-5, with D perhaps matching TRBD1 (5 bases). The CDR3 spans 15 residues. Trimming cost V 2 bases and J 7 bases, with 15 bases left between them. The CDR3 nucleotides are TGTGCCAGCAGTTTACGTATCTTGGACAACCAGCCCCAGCATTTT. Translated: CASSLRILDNQPQHF.

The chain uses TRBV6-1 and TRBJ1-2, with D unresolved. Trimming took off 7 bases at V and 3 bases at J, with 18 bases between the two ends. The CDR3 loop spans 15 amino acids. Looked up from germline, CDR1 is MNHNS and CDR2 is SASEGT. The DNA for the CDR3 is TGTGCCAGCAATCCCCCCCCCTACGGAGACTATGGCTACACCTTC. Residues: CASNPPPYGDYGYTF.

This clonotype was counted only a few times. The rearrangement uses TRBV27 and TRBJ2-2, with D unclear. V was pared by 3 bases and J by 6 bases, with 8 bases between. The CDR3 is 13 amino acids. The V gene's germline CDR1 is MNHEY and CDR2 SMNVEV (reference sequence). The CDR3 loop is CASSFYWSGELFF. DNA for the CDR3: TGTGCCAGCAGTTTCTACTGGTCCGGGGAGCTGTTTTTT.

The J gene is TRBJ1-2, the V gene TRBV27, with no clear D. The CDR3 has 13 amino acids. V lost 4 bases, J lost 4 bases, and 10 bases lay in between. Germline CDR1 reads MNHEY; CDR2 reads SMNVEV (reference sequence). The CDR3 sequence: CASSWTNGYGYTF. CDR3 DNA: TGTGCCAGCAGTTGGACGAACGGCTATGGCTACACCTTC.

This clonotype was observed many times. CDR3 bases: TGTGCCAGCAGGAGGGACATCGGAAATAGCAATCAGCCCCAGCATTTT. Translation: CASRRDIGNSNQPQHF. This rearrangement joins TRBV6-1 to TRBJ1-5; D is possibly TRBD1 (6 bases). The V gene's germline CDR1 is MNHNS and CDR2 SASEGT. V was clipped by 6 bases and J by 0 bases, with 15 bases between them. The CDR3 is 16 amino acids.

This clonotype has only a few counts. This chain's CDR3 is CASSLGTGFSSYEQYF. The CDR3 coding sequence is TGTGCCAGCAGTTTAGGGACGGGGTTCAGCTCCTACGAGCAGTACTTC. The chain couples TRBV28 to TRBJ2-7; the D call may be TRBD1 or TRBD2 (5 bases each). Germline V gives CDR1 MDHEN, CDR2 SYDVKM. The CDR3 contains 16 residues. Trimming removed 2 bases at V and 0 bases at J, with 14 bases between.

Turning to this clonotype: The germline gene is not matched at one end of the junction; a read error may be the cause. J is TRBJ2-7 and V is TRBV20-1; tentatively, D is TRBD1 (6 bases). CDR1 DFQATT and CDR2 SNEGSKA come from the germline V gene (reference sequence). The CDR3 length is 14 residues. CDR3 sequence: CSARDHDRTYEKYF. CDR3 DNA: TGCAGTGCTAGAGATCATGACAGGACCTACGAGAAGTACTTC.

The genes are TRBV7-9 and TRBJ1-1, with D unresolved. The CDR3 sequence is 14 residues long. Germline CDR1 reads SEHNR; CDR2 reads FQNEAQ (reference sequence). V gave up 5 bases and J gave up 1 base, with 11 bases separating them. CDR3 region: CASSSPTPNTEAFF. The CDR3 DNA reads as TGTGCCAGCAGCAGCCCGACACCGAACACTGAAGCTTTCTTT.

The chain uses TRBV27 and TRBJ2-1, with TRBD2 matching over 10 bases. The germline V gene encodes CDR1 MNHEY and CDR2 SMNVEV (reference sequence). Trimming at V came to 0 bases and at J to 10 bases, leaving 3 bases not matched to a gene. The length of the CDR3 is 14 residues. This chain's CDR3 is CASSLSLAGEEQFF. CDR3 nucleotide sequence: TGTGCCAGCAGTTTATCGCTAGCGGGAGAGGAGCAGTTCTTC.

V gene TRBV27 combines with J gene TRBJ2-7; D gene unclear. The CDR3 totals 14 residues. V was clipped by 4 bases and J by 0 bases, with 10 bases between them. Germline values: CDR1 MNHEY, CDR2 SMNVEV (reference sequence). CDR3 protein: CASSSQLVSYEQYF. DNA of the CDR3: TGTGCCAGCAGTTCACAACTGGTCTCCTACGAGCAGTACTTC.

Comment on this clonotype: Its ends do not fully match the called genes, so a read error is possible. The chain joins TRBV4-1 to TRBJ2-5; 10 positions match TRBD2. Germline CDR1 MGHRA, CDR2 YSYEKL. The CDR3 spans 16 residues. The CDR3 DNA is TGTGCCAGCAGCTTACGGACTAGCGGCGTCCAAGAGACCCAGTACTTC. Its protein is CASSLRTSGVQETQYF.

In nucleotides, the CDR3 is TGTGCCAGCAGCATGTGGGGACAGGGGAACAATGAGCAGTTCTTC. It encodes CASSMWGQGNNEQFF. The rearrangement links TRBV11-2 to TRBJ2-1; 10 positions agree with TRBD1. J was trimmed by 5 bases and V by 5 bases; bases with no gene match: 6. This CDR3 is 15 amino acids long. CDR1 and CDR2 (germline): SGHAT, FQNNGV.

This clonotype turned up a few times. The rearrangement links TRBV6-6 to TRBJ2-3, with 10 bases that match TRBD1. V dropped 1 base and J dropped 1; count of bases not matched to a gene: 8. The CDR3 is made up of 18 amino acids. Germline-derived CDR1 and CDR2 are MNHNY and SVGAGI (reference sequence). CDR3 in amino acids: CASSYFPIGQGGTDTQYF. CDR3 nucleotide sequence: TGTGCCAGCAGTTACTTCCCTATCGGACAGGGGGGCACAGATACGCAGTATTTT.

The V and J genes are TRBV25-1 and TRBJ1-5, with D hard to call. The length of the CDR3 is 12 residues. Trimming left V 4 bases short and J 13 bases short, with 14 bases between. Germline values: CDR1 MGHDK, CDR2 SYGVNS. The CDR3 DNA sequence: TGTGCCAGCAGTGGACCCGGGGAACTACAGCATTTT. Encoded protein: CASSGPGELQHF. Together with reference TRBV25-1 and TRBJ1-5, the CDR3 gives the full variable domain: EADIYQTPRYLVIGTGKKITLECSQTMGHDKMYWYQQDPGMELHLIHYSYGVNSTEKGDLSSESTVSRIRTEHFPLTLESARPSHTSQYLCASSGPGELQHFGDGTRLSIL.

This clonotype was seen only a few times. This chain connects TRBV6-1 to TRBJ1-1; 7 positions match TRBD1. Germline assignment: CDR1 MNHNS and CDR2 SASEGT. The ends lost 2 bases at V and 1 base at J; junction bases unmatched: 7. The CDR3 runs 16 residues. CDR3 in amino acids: CASSETSTGKNTEAFF. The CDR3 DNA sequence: TGTGCCAGCAGTGAAACCTCGACAGGGAAGAACACTGAAGCTTTCTTT.